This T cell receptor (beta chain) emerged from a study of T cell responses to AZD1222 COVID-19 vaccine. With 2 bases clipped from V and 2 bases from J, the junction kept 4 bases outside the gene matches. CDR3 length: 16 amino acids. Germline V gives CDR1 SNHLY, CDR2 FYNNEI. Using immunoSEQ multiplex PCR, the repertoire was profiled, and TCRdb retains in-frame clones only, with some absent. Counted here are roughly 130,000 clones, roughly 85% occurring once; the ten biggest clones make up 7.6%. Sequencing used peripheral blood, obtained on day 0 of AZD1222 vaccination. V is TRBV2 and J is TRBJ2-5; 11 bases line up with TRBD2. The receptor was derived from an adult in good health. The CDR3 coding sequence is TGTGCCAGCAGTGAAACTAGCGGGGGCCGTCAAGAGACCCAGTACTTC. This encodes CASSETSGGRQETQYF.